This section outlines one TCR beta chain sequence together with its context. Its target is not known. Using RNA transcripts as the source, TCR beta CDR3 regions were amplified. A set of HTBI primers served as the primers for a first-round RT-PCR of the TCR CDR3. TCRdb reprocessed the multiplex PCR reads with MiXCR, giving one entry per CDR3 protein. The repertoire holds about 560,000 distinct CDR3 sequences, roughly 50% seen once, with about 7.9% in the top ten. The source of the sample is a study of T cells in Graves' hyperthyroidism and ophthalmopathy. No ophthalmopathy progression within 18 months constituted stable Graves' hyperthyroidism. The study, taken as a whole, reports: Onset of ophthalmopathy came a median approximately 6 months after the model predicted it.

The material sequenced was peripheral blood or thyroid tissue (not recorded which). This clonotype was obtained from a woman aged 18-35 years with Graves' hyperthyroidism.

The CDR3 nucleotides are TGTGCCAGCTCGACAGGGGTCGGGGGAGTTTCACCCCTCCACTTT. It codes for CASSTGVGGVSPLHF. The V call is TRBV25-1, the J call TRBJ1-6, with 8 bases matching TRBD1. CDR1 MGHDK and CDR2 SYGVNS come from the germline V gene. V dropped 8 bases and J dropped 9; count of bases not matched to a gene: 12. The CDR3 loop spans 15 amino acids.